This T cell receptor (beta chain) was identified during a study of blood T cell repertoires in COVID-19. Study-wide background: Samples came from the United States, Italy and Spain, spanning acute and convalescent COVID-19. The analysed material was cDNA or gDNA that came from T cells, B-cell-depleted T cells, or PBMCs.

In the original analysis: Counts of nucleated cells, estimated from reference gene primer amplification, were obtained. Assay used: immunoSEQ multiplex PCR; TCRdb lists only in-frame clones, some missing. V, J and clone size were drawn from that table, and D and trimming were deduced from the DNA. This sample yields fewer than 40,000 clones, of which approximately 90% are seen a single time; more than 8% belongs to the top ten. The CDR3 totals 14 residues. Germline values: CDR1 LNHNV, CDR2 YYDKDF (reference sequence). J lost 6 bases, V lost 6 bases, and 6 bases had no gene match. The sequenced sample was peripheral blood. This TCR was recovered from a human donor with active COVID-19. The donor label of this sample is uncertain. The V and J genes are TRBV15 and TRBJ2-1, with 9 bases aligning to TRBD2. CDR3 nucleotide sequence: TGTGCCACCAGTACCAGCGGGAGGACCAATGAGCAGTTCTTC. Its protein product is CATSTSGRTNEQFF.